This T cell receptor beta chain was observed in a study of T-cell reconstitution after alpha-beta-depleted transplantation in children. Findings and caveats of the study: T-cell counts and diversity at one year post-transplant came mainly from newly produced T cells. Where some patients showed high TCRbeta diversity at day 60, it came from recipient T cells and thymic progenitors that had survived.

It was with unique molecular identifiers that the TCRbeta library was prepared. Using its own MiXCR run on the PCR reads, TCRdb lists one record per CDR3 protein. The sample has around 90,000 distinct CDR3 sequences; about 16% are singletons. This CDR3 has 12 residues. Germline V gene data show CDR1 as SQVTM and CDR2 as ANQGSEA. The V gene lost 7 bases and the J gene lost 6 bases, with 15 bases spanning the gap. Details on this clonotype: Antigen unknown.

The source is a male patient aged 2-10 years who had a stem cell transplant for acute lymphoblastic leukemia, so the T cells may come from the graft donor. The rearrangement uses TRBV29-1 and TRBJ1-1; tentative D call: TRBD1 (5 bases). Sequenced material: PBMCs, mostly from graft donor cells, taken 180 days after TCRalphabeta/CD19-depleted stem cell transplant. CDR3 nucleotide sequence: TGCAGCGCGAACCCGGGGACCCCTGAAGCTTTCTTT. Its protein is CSANPGTPEAFF.